This TCR beta chain stems from a study of T cell repertoires in cytomegalovirus infection. Background on the study: It can be stated that public TCR beta signatures indicated CMV infection as well as a matching HLA type. Study results and limitations: Cumulative frequency (of public TCR beta family members) identified carriers of CMV plus the relevant HLA.

With respect to this clonotype: The antigen remains undetermined.

Trimming shortened V by 0 bases and J by 3 bases, and 3 bases separated the two germline ends. Germline-derived CDR1 and CDR2 are SGHKS and YYEKEE (reference sequence). This CDR3 region has 12 residues. TCRdb re-derived calls from the reads in MiXCR, one entry per CDR3 protein. Among approximately 990,000 distinct CDR3 sequences listed, 25% to 40% were seen once. The source material was cultured CD8+ T cells from PBMCs, sampled from culture after CMV antigen stimulation. This receptor was obtained from a human donor in good health (CMV status not recorded). Some clones in this sample may be carry-over from other donors' samples. This sequence joins TRBV5-5 and TRBJ2-5; D call uncertain. The CDR3 loop is CASSLVKETQYF. The CDR3 nucleotides read TGTGCCAGCAGCTTGGTCAAAGAGACCCAGTACTTC. The variable domain in full, with the rest retrieved from reference TRBV5-5 and TRBJ2-5, is DAGVTQSPTHLIKTRGQQVTLRCSPISGHKSVSWYQQVLGQGPQFIFQYYEKEERGRGNFPDRFSARQFPNYSSELNVNALLLGDSALYLCASSLVKETQYFGPGTRLLVL.